A selection of T cell receptor beta chains follows, all from one sample in a study of T cells after yellow fever vaccination. One entry per CDR3 protein, called by TCRdb with MiXCR from the 5' RACE reads. The sample has 85,000 to 100,000 distinct CDR3 sequences, less than 6% seen once; the top ten hold under 50%. This specimen consisted of CD8+ T cells sorted from PBMCs, obtained 10 days after the yellow fever booster vaccination. These receptors came from a man aged 18 to 30 who received the YFV17D yellow fever vaccine. Both conserved end residues are part of each CDR3. The D gene is left open where the match is weak. Expanded clones are given a class, and other clones once, few, many or no size at all.

j_call	d_call	v_call	clone_size	cdr3_aa	cdr3_nt
TRBJ2-1	.	TRBV5-1	.	CASSLEGLYNEQFF	TGCGCCAGCAGCTTGGAAGGACTATACAATGAGCAGTTCTTC
TRBJ2-3	TRBD2	TRBV7-2	many	CASTTGGGTDTQYF	TGTGCCAGCACCACCGGGGGGGGAACAGATACGCAGTATTTT
TRBJ2-2	.	TRBV6-5	.	CASSRGGPGELFF	TGTGCCAGCAGTAGGGGCGGCCCGGGGGAGCTGTTTTTT
TRBJ2-7	TRBD1	TRBV12-5	.	CASGLTGVEQYF	TGTGCTAGTGGTTTAACAGGGGTCGAGCAGTACTTC
TRBJ2-1	TRBD2	TRBV6-2/TRBV6-3	few	CASREAGGPGYEQFF	TGTGCCAGCAGGGAGGCGGGGGGGCCTGGGTATGAGCAGTTCTTC
TRBJ2-7	TRBD1	TRBV9	.	CASSPGTGLYEQYF	TGTGCCAGCAGCCCCGGGACAGGGCTTTACGAGCAGTACTTC
TRBJ1-5	TRBD1	TRBV10-3	.	CAIGGGQGTLFINQPQHF	TGTGCCATCGGGGGGGGACAGGGGACCTTATTTATCAATCAGCCCCAGCATTTT
TRBJ1-1	.	TRBV5-5	few	CASNPNTEAFF	TGTGCCAGCAACCCAAACACTGAAGCTTTCTTT
TRBJ1-3	.	TRBV9	.	CASSVPGGGVLGNTIYF	TGTGCCAGCAGCGTACCCGGGGGCGGGGTTCTCGGGAACACCATATATTTT
TRBJ1-2	.	TRBV29-1	.	CSTTGTNYGYTF	TGCAGCACCACCGGGACTAACTATGGCTACACCTTC
TRBJ2-2	.	TRBV7-3	few	CASSLGGLGSGELFF	TGTGCCAGCAGCTTGGGGGGCTTAGGATCCGGGGAGCTGTTTTTT
TRBJ2-7	TRBD2	TRBV7-2	few	CASSSVPGGYEQYF	TGTGCCAGCAGCTCGGTGCCGGGGGGCTACGAGCAGTACTTC
TRBJ2-3	.	TRBV10-3	.	CAISLRTNTDTQYF	TGTGCCATCAGCTTGCGGACTAACACAGATACGCAGTATTTT
TRBJ2-5	.	TRBV12-5	.	CASGLVDSFQETQYF	TGTGCTAGTGGTTTGGTCGACAGTTTCCAAGAGACCCAGTACTTC
TRBJ2-1	TRBD1	TRBV4-3	few	CASSLMASGTVFTEQFF	TGCGCCAGCAGCCTCATGGCGTCCGGGACAGTCTTTACTGAGCAGTTCTTC
TRBJ2-1	TRBD2	TRBV12-3/TRBV12-4	few	CASSQHLAGDYNEQFF	TGTGCCAGCAGTCAACACCTAGCGGGGGACTACAATGAGCAGTTCTTC
TRBJ1-4	TRBD1	TRBV28	few	CASSLYPGTGVDEKLFF	TGTGCCAGCAGTTTATACCCTGGGACAGGGGTGGATGAAAAACTGTTTTTT
TRBJ2-1	TRBD2	TRBV4-3	once	CASSPRGLAGGGNEQFF	TGCGCCAGCAGCCCCCGGGGACTAGCGGGGGGGGGGAATGAGCAGTTCTTC
TRBJ2-7	.	TRBV3-1	.	CASSPITGKSYEQYF	TGTGCCAGCAGCCCAATCACAGGGAAAAGCTACGAGCAGTACTTC
TRBJ1-1	.	TRBV27	.	CASANEGGTEAFF	TGTGCCAGCGCCAACGAGGGAGGGACTGAAGCTTTCTTT
TRBJ2-5	.	TRBV7-6	many	CASSYQGVEQETQYF	TGTGCCAGCAGCTATCAAGGCGTGGAACAAGAGACCCAGTACTTC
TRBJ1-1	.	TRBV27	.	CASRWAGGNTEAFF	.
TRBJ2-1	.	TRBV6-1	many	CASNPYNEQFF	TGTGCCAGCAACCCCTACAATGAGCAGTTCTTC
TRBJ2-4	.	TRBV14	many	CASSQDTDGVWDIQYF	TGTGCCAGCAGCCAAGATACCGACGGGGTCTGGGACATTCAGTACTTC
TRBJ2-2	.	TRBV7-9	few	CASSHPGGKNTGELFF	TGTGCCAGCAGCCATCCGGGTGGGAAGAACACCGGGGAGCTGTTTTTT
TRBJ2-2	.	TRBV28	few	CASSLFRFTGELFF	TGTGCCAGCAGTTTATTTAGGTTCACCGGGGAGCTGTTTTTT
TRBJ1-1	.	TRBV29-1	.	CSVARGGRNTEAFF	TGCAGCGTAGCCCGGGGGGGGCGGAACACTGAAGCTTTCTTT
TRBJ2-5	.	TRBV5-1	few	CASSFVTEQETQYF	TGCGCCAGCAGCTTCGTCACCGAACAAGAGACCCAGTACTTC
TRBJ1-5	.	TRBV28	.	CASNRAGRTDQPQHF	TGTGCCAGCAATAGAGCAGGACGAACTGATCAGCCCCAGCATTTT
TRBJ2-3	.	TRBV29-1	many	CSVVADGTDTQYF	TGCAGCGTTGTCGCGGACGGGACAGATACGCAGTATTTT
TRBJ2-5	.	TRBV5-1	.	CASSYKQVVQETQYF	TGCGCCAGCAGCTACAAACAGGTCGTCCAAGAGACCCAGTACTTC
TRBJ2-3	.	TRBV20-1	many	CSARRGRERPDTQYF	TGCAGTGCTAGAAGGGGGAGGGAGCGTCCAGATACGCAGTATTTT
TRBJ2-1	TRBD2	TRBV27	.	CASSPWTSGDRYNEQFF	TGTGCCAGCAGTCCGTGGACTAGCGGGGATCGCTACAATGAGCAGTTCTTC
TRBJ2-5	.	TRBV7-3	.	CASSLTGGWLTETQYF	TGTGCCAGCAGCTTAACGGGGGGTTGGCTGACGGAGACCCAGTACTTC
TRBJ2-5	TRBD2	TRBV28	few	CASSKEGLWKTQYF	TGTGCCAGCAGTAAGGAGGGACTATGGAAGACCCAGTACTTC
TRBJ2-1	TRBD1	TRBV7-2	many	CASSRPGQTNEQFF	TGTGCCAGCAGCCGCCCGGGACAGACCAATGAGCAGTTCTTC
TRBJ2-2	.	TRBV4-1	.	CASSQGLGELFF	TGCGCCAGCAGCCAAGGACTAGGGGAGCTGTTTTTT
TRBJ1-1	.	TRBV6-6	few	CASSFPEAGRDTEAFF	TGTGCCAGCAGTTTCCCGGAGGCAGGGAGGGACACTGAAGCTTTCTTT
TRBJ2-4	.	TRBV7-9	few	CAAWAKNIQYF	TGTGCGGCCTGGGCCAAAAACATTCAGTACTTC
TRBJ2-3	.	TRBV6-1	many	CASSEGGRTTDTQYF	TGTGCCAGCAGTGAAGGGGGGAGAACCACAGATACGCAGTATTTT
TRBJ2-5	TRBD2	TRBV5-1	few	CASSEKRGGFQETQYF	TGCGCCAGCAGTGAAAAGCGGGGGGGCTTCCAAGAGACCCAGTACTTC
TRBJ1-1	.	TRBV6-2/TRBV6-3	few	CASTEAGNEAFF	TGTGCCAGCACCGAAGCGGGGAATGAAGCTTTCTTT
TRBJ2-5	.	TRBV4-1	many	CASSQGVYPAQYF	TGCGCCAGCAGCCAAGGGGTATATCCAGCCCAGTACTTC
TRBJ1-6	.	TRBV6-2/TRBV6-3	many	CASLSLVNRQSDNSPLHF	TGTGCCAGCCTTTCCTTGGTAAATCGACAGAGCGATAATTCACCCCTCCACTTT
TRBJ2-5	TRBD1	TRBV20-1	.	CSADLTGGWGTQYF	TGCAGTGCAGACCTTACAGGGGGCTGGGGGACCCAGTACTTC
TRBJ2-7	TRBD1	TRBV6-2/TRBV6-3	.	CASSYRQGTYEQYF	TGTGCCAGCAGTTACCGACAGGGAACCTACGAGCAGTACTTC
TRBJ2-7	TRBD2	TRBV7-2	few	CASSLHHSSGGIEQYF	TGTGCCAGCAGCCTCCACCATTCTAGCGGGGGGATCGAGCAGTACTTC
TRBJ2-7	.	TRBV19	.	CASSTILSYEQYF	TGTGCCAGTAGCACGATTCTATCCTACGAGCAGTACTTC
TRBJ1-2	TRBD1	TRBV6-4	few	CASSPYPGTGGNGYTF	TGTGCCAGCAGTCCGTACCCCGGGACAGGGGGCAATGGCTACACCTTC
TRBJ2-3	.	TRBV28	few	CASSLSPDSYTDTQYF	TGTGCCAGCAGTTTATCCCCGGACAGCTACACAGATACGCAGTATTTT
TRBJ2-3	TRBD1	TRBV11-2	.	CASSHTGTGGSDTQYF	TGTGCCAGCAGCCACACCGGGACAGGGGGCTCAGATACGCAGTATTTT
TRBJ2-7	.	TRBV7-6	many	CASSLAGGADEQYF	TGTGCCAGCAGCTTAGCGGGGGGGGCAGACGAGCAGTACTTC
TRBJ2-5	TRBD2	TRBV11-2	few	CASSLRGGAGETQYF	TGTGCCAGCAGCTTACGCGGGGGGGCCGGGGAGACCCAGTACTTC
TRBJ2-5	.	TRBV15	few	CATSRAQGLETQYF	TGTGCCACCAGCAGAGCCCAGGGTTTAGAGACCCAGTACTTC
TRBJ2-1	TRBD2	TRBV5-6	few	CASSLTSGNEQFF	TGTGCCAGCAGCTTGACTAGCGGGAATGAGCAGTTCTTC
TRBJ2-7	TRBD1	TRBV27	many	CASAPGQGSYEQYF	TGTGCCAGCGCCCCGGGACAGGGGTCTTACGAGCAGTACTTC
TRBJ2-2	.	TRBV27	few	CASSFIGGLGELFF	TGTGCCAGCAGTTTTATCGGGGGATTGGGGGAGCTGTTTTTT
TRBJ2-5	TRBD2	TRBV27	many	CASSLSASGGGETQYF	TGTGCCAGCAGTTTATCGGCTAGCGGGGGCGGGGAGACCCAGTACTTC
TRBJ2-3	.	TRBV4-2	few	CASSLEALASNTDTQYF	TGTGCCAGCAGCCTCGAAGCCCTAGCCAGTAACACAGATACGCAGTATTTT
TRBJ2-1	.	TRBV29-1	.	CSVEIRDRSSYNEQFF	TGCAGCGTTGAAATTAGGGACCGAAGCTCCTACAATGAGCAGTTCTTC